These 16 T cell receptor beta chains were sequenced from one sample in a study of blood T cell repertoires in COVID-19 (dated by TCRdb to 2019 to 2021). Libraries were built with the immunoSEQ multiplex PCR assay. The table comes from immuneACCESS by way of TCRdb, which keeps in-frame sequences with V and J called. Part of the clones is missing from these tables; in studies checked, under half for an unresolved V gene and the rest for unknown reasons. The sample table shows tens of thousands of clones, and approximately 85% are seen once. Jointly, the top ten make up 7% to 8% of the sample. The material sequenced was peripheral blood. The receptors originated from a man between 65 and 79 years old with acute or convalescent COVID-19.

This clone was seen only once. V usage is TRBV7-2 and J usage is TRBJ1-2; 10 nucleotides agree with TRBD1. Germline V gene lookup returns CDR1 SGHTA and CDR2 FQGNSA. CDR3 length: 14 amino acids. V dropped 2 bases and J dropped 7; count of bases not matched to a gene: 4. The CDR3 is CASSLRQGAAGYTF. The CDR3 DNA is TGTGCCAGCAGCTTAAGACAGGGGGCTGCTGGCTACACCTTC.

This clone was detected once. CDR3 sequence: CASSQGGQNYGYTF. As DNA, the CDR3 is TGTGCCAGCAGTCAAGGGGGACAAAACTATGGCTACACCTTC. This chain links TRBV28 with TRBJ1-2, with a weak D call TRBD1 (6 bases). The germline CDR1 and CDR2 sequences are MDHEN and SYDVKM. V lost 5 bases and J 2 bases, leaving 12 bases between the germline ends. This CDR3 has 14 residues.

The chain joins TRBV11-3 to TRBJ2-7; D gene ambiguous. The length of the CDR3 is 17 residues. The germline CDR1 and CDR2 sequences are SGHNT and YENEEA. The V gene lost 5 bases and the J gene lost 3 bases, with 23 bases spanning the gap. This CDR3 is CASSPQLKTTVYYEQYF. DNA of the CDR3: TGTGCCAGCAGCCCCCAGCTAAAAACCACAGTTTACTACGAGCAGTACTTC.

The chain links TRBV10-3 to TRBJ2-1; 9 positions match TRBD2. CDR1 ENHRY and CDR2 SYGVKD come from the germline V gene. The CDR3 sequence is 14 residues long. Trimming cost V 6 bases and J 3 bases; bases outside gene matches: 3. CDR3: CAIRKREDYNEQFF. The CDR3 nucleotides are TGTGCCATCAGAAAGCGGGAGGACTACAATGAGCAGTTCTTC.

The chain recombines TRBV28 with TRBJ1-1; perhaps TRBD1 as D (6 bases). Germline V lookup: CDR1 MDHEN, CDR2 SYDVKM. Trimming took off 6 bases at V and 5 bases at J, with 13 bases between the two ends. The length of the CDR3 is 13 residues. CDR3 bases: TGTGCCAGCAGCATATTCAGGGGTACTGAAGCTTTCTTT. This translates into CASSIFRGTEAFF.

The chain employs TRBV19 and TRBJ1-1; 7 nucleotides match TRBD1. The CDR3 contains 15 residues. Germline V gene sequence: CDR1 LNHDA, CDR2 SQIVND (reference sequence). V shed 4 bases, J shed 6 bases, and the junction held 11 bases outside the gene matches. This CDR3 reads CASSNSWTGSAEAFF. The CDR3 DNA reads TGTGCCAGTAGTAACTCCTGGACAGGCAGCGCTGAAGCTTTCTTT.

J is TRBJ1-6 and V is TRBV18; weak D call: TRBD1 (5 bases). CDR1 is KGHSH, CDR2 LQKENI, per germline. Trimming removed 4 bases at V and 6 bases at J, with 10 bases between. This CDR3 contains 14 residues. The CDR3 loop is CASSRDSSNSPLHF. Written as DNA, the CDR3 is TGTGCCAGCTCACGTGACAGCAGTAATTCACCCCTCCACTTT. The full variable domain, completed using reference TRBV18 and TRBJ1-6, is NAGVMQNPRHLVRRRGQEARLRCSPMKGHSHVYWYRQLPEEGLKFMVYLQKENIIDESGMPKERFSAEFPKEGPSILRIQQVVRGDSAAYFCASSRDSSNSPLHFGNGTRLTVT.

The CDR3 reads CASSATENTEAFF. CDR3 nucleotides: TGTGCCAGCAGCGCGACAGAGAACACTGAAGCTTTCTTT. The chain recombines TRBV3-1 (or the pseudogene TRBV3-2) with TRBJ1-1, with a weak D call TRBD1 (5 bases). Germline loops: CDR1 LGHDT, CDR2 YNNKEL (reference sequence). The CDR3 has 13 residues. With 5 bases removed from V and 1 base from J, the gap between germline ends came to 8 bases.

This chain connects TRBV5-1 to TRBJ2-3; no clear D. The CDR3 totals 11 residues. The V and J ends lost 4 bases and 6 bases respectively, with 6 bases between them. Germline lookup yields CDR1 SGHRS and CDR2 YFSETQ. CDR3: CASSITDTQYF. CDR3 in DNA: TGCGCCAGCAGCATTACTGATACGCAGTATTTT.

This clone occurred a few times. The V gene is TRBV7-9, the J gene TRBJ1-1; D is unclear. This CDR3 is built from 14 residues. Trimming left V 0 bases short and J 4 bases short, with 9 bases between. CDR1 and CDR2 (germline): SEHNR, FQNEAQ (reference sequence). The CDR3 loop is CASSLAGSFTEAFF. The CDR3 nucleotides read TGTGCCAGCAGCTTAGCCGGGTCTTTCACTGAAGCTTTCTTT. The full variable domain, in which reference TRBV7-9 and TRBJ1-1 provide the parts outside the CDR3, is DTGVSQNPRHKITKRGQNVTFRCDPISEHNRLYWYRQTLGQGPEFLTYFQNEAQLEKSRLLSDRFSAERPKGSFSTLEIQRTEQGDSAMYLCASSLAGSFTEAFFGQGTRLTVV.

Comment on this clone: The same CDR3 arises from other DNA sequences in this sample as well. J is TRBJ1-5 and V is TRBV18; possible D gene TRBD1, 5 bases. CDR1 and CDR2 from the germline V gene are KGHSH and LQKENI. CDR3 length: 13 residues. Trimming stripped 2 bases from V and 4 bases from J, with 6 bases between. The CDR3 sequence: CASSPGGNQPQHF. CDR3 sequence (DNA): TGTGCCAGCTCACCAGGGGGGAATCAGCCCCAGCATTTT.

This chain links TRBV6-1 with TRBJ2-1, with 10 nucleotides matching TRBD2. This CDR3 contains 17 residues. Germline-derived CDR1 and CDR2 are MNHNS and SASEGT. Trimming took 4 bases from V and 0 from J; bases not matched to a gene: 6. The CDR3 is CASSVVLAGPSYNEQFF. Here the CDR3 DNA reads TGTGCCAGCAGTGTGGTACTAGCGGGACCCTCCTACAATGAGCAGTTCTTC.

The CDR3: CASSQTASGTASYEQYF. Written as DNA, the CDR3 is TGCGCCAGCAGCCAGACGGCTAGCGGGACCGCCTCCTACGAGCAGTACTTC. The rearrangement uses TRBV4-1 and TRBJ2-7; 9 bases agree with TRBD2. The germline gives CDR1 MGHRA, CDR2 YSYEKL. The CDR3 length is 17 residues. The J segment lost 0 bases and the V segment lost 3 bases, leaving 9 bases of the junction unmatched.

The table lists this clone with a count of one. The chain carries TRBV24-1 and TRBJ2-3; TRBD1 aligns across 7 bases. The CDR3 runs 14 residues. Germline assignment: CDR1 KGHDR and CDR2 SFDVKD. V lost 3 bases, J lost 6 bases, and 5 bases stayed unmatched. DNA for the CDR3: TGTGCCACCAGTGATCCGACAGGGCTGGATACGCAGTATTTT. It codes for CATSDPTGLDTQYF.

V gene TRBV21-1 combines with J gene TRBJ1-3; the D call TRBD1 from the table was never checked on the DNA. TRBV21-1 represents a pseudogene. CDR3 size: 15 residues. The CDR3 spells CASSKAYRAGNTIYF. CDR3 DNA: TGTGCCAGCAGCAAAGCTTACAGGGCTGGAAACACCATATATTTT.

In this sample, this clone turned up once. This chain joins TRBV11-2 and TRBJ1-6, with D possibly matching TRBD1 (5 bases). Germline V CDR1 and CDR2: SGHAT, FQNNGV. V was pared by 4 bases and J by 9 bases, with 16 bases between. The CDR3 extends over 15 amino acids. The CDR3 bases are TGTGCCAGCAGCTATCGGACACCCGCTGGTTCACCCCTCCACTTT. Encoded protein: CASSYRTPAGSPLHF. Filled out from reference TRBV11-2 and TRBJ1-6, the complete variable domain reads EAGVAQSPRYKIIEKRQSVAFWCNPISGHATLYWYQQILGQGPKLLIQFQNNGVVDDSQLPKDRFSAERLKGVDSTLKIQPAKLEDSAVYLCASSYRTPAGSPLHFGNGTRLTVT.